This TCR beta chain is from a study of cytomegalovirus exposure and HLA in healthy donors. It was with 60 Vbeta and 13 Jbeta primers that the PCR ran. Measured with immunoSEQ multiplex PCR; TCRdb has only the in-frame clones, and not every one. The top ten clones hold roughly 6.1% of a sample with about 82,000 clones, approximately 74% of them seen once. The donors were healthy bone marrow donors. Nominally healthy donors were sampled, though unrecorded immune exposures were likely. Trimming removed 5 bases from V and 6 bases from J, with 14 bases in between. Per germline, CDR1 MGHRA and CDR2 YSYEKL. There are 13 residues in the CDR3. This clone was observed once.

V and J are TRBV4-1 and TRBJ2-7, with D possibly TRBD2 on 6 matching bases. Material for sequencing was PBMCs. The receptor's source is a woman aged 45 to 65 in good health and CMV-seropositive. CDR3 sequence: CASSFLRGGEQYF. In nucleotides, the CDR3 is TGCGCCAGCAGCTTCCTGAGGGGAGGCGAGCAGTACTTC.